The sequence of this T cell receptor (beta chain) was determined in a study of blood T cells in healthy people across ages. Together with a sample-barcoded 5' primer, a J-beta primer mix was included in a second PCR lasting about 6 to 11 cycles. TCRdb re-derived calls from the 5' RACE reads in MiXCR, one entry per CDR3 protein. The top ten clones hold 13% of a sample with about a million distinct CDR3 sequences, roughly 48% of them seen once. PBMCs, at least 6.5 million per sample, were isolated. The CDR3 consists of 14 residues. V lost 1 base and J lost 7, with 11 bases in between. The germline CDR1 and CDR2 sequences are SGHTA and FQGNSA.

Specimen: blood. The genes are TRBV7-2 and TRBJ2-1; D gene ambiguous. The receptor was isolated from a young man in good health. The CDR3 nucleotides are TGTGCCAGCAGCTTAGAATCAGCTACAAATGAGCAGTTCTTC. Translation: CASSLESATNEQFF.